This T cell receptor beta chain derives from a study of beta chain features in type 1 diabetes (dated by TCRdb to about 2018). In terms of the full investigation: Mean age, gender distribution, total cell number and subset yield did not differ between patients and healthy donors. A total of about 110,000,000 sorted cells were examined across all samples, and a strong correlation was observed between cell number per subset and RNA yield. The study compared the TCRB repertoires of sorted circulating CD4+ T cell subsets in recently diagnosed type 1 diabetes patients with those in matched healthy donors. Naive and central memory subsets were obtained from all 30 or so donors, but regulatory and stem cell-like memory subsets were isolated from only 8 patients and roughly eight healthy donors. Here is what the overall study found, with its caveats: A moderate but significant shortening of TCRB CDR3 length was observed in type 1 diabetes patients in all four CD4+ subsets. Sequencing cDNA rather than genomic DNA could over-represent highly expressing activated cells, although activation and CD3 levels did not differ between groups. Because the HLA sub-analyses included only small numbers of individuals, any influence of HLA type on TCRB rearrangement was left unresolved. Naive, central memory and regulatory TCRB repertoires appeared to be more alike among patients than among healthy donors. Shorter templates might be favored by PCR, yet because patient and control samples were amplified and corrected together, any such skew would affect both groups equally. At VDJ recombination sites, type 1 diabetes patients had fewer insertions and more deleted nucleotides, which implies abnormalities in thymic rearrangement.

A single peripheral blood draw of roughly 0.11 L on average was collected from each donor into heparinised tubes. A BD FACSAria II and a panel including CD45RO, CCR7, CD25, CD127, CD95 and CD27 were used to sort naive, central memory, regulatory and stem cell-like memory CD4+ T cells. A purity above 98% was achieved for all sorted populations. Right away, PBMCs were isolated by Lymphoprep density gradient centrifugation and were stained directly, with no culture step. So that batch effects would be minimized, each experiment stained and sorted samples in pairs, pairing one healthy donor with one patient. Looking up the germline V gene yields CDR1 KGHSH and CDR2 LQKENI. Trimming accounts for 6 bases at V and 15 bases at J, while the number of junction bases matched to no gene is 12. The CDR3 spans 13 residues, from the cysteine through the phenylalanine. The kept DNA is CDR3 alone, 39 bases in frame from the first base.

The entire isolated RNA was reverse transcribed using the High Capacity cDNA Reverse Transcription Kit, and thus expressed TCRB transcripts were sequenced. Naive, central memory and regulatory T cell samples underwent deep immunoSEQ sequencing, averaging about 3.57 million total reads per sample. Sorted cells were lysed in RLT buffer and RNA was extracted with DNase-treated RNeasy Micro or Mini kits, depending on cell number. Each cell subset was processed on its own to prevent cross-contamination, while patient and healthy donor samples were processed together. Using the immunoSEQ multiplex PCR, TCRB sequences were amplified from cDNA into 87-bp fragments spanning the CDR3 region. Amplicons were sequenced on the Illumina HiSeq platform. As for the authors' bioinformatics: Synthetic template baselines were used to correct PCR bias computationally, reads within Hamming distance 2 were collapsed together, and singletons that could not be merged were discarded. By aligning reads against IMGT, V, D and J genes, CDR3 length, and insertions or deletions at six rearrangement sites were assigned. Within each subset, clonotype counts were normalized to sorted cell number, and only after that were true diversity and Gini coefficients computed with the tcR R package. The overlap coefficient, calculated on TCRB nucleotide sequences, was used to quantify repertoire sharing. TCRdb's version of the immuneACCESS table is confined to in-frame rearrangements and falls short of the full clone set. An unresolved V gene accounts for under half of the shortfall where checked; the remainder is of unknown origin. From that table come the V and J calls and clone size; the DNA was used to work out D and trimming. The sample table lists about 150,000 clones, around 10% of them with a count of one. Roughly 2% of the sample lies in the top ten.

For this clone: Its antigen has not been determined. Nothing much larger sits one base from this clone, and base qualities are not available.

The source material was central memory CD4+ T cells from blood. The rearrangement joined TRBV18 to TRBJ2-4, with 9 middle bases fitting TRBD1. The sequence came from a man in his late teens or twenties in good health. The CDR3 sequence is CASSRDREGATYF. Here is the DNA: TGTGCCAGCTCCCGGGACAGGGAGGGGGCCACGTACTTC.